This entry lists 22 T cell receptor beta chains sequenced from one sample in a study of T cells in pancreatic ductal adenocarcinoma. Selected pancreatic ductal adenocarcinoma patients had undergone surgery without neoadjuvant therapy. The repertoire was sequenced with immunoSEQ multiplex PCR; TCRdb's copy has only in-frame clones and lacks some. Among roughly 4,700 clones listed, under 85% were seen once. Sequencing input: pancreatic tumor tissue. These receptors came from a human donor with pancreatic ductal adenocarcinoma. The donor label of this sample is uncertain.

A few counts support this clone. The chain carries TRBV18 and TRBJ1-5; D gene ambiguous. The ends were cut back, 3 bases at V and 2 bases at J, with 5 bases in the middle. This CDR3 is 13 amino acids long. Germline V CDR1 and CDR2: KGHSH, LQKENI. The CDR3 DNA reads as TGTGCCAGCTCACCCATTGGCAATCAGCCCCAGCATTTT. This translates into CASSPIGNQPQHF.

In its sample, this clone was seen a few times. The chain couples TRBV7-6 to TRBJ2-1; TRBD2 matches at 10 bases. The CDR3 has 18 amino acids. The V and J ends lost 0 bases and 3 bases, in that order; junction bases with no gene match: 8. Germline V lookup: CDR1 SGHVS, CDR2 FNYEAQ. The CDR3 bases are TGTGCCAGCAGCTTAGCGGCTAGCGGGGGCCAAGTCTACAATGAGCAGTTCTTC. Amino acid sequence: CASSLAASGGQVYNEQFF.

This clone appeared once. The chain has TRBV7-6 and TRBJ1-1; the D gene is possibly TRBD1 (5 bases). CDR3 length equals 18 residues. Germline CDR1 SGHVS, CDR2 FNYEAQ. The V and J ends lost 1 base and 1 base respectively, with 19 bases between them. The CDR3 is CASSLDRPETRENTEAFF. The CDR3 region has the DNA TGTGCCAGCAGCTTAGACAGGCCAGAAACCAGGGAGAACACTGAAGCTTTCTTT.

DNA for the CDR3: TGTGCCAGCAGCTTAGTGGGGCCGTCCACTGAAGCTTTCTTT. Encoded protein: CASSLVGPSTEAFF. The V and J genes are TRBV11-1 and TRBJ1-1, with D tentatively TRBD1 (5 bases). The CDR3 is made up of 14 amino acids. With 1 base removed from V and 4 bases from J, the gap between germline ends came to 10 bases. CDR1 and CDR2 (germline): SGHAT, FQDESV (reference sequence).

This chain connects TRBV7-8 to TRBJ1-2, with 8 bases that match TRBD1. Germline V gives CDR1 SGHVS, CDR2 FQNEAQ. With V trimmed by 1 base and J by 4 bases, 11 bases remained unmatched. This CDR3 is 17 amino acids long. As DNA, the CDR3 is TGTGCCAGCAGCTTAGGAGCAGGGGGCGCAGGGGCCTATGGCTACACCTTC. Its translation: CASSLGAGGAGAYGYTF.

The genes are TRBV5-5 and TRBJ1-5; 9 nucleotides match TRBD1. Germline assignment: CDR1 SGHKS and CDR2 YYEKEE (reference sequence). Losses at the gene ends were 1 base for V and 4 bases for J; bases not matched to a gene: 9. The CDR3 runs to 17 residues. CDR3 loop: CASSLRPDRGKNQPQHF. The CDR3 DNA is TGTGCCAGCAGCTTGCGGCCGGACAGGGGAAAAAATCAGCCCCAGCATTTT.

The chain uses TRBV6-5 and TRBJ1-1; D is undetermined. Trimming pared 8 bases from V and 1 base from J, leaving 8 bases between. The CDR3 sequence is 12 residues long. The germline gives CDR1 MNHEY, CDR2 SVGAGI. The CDR3 protein is CASRDPNTEAFF. DNA for the CDR3: TGTGCCAGCCGGGATCCGAACACTGAAGCTTTCTTT.

V and J are TRBV30 and TRBJ1-1; the match to TRBD1 covers 11 bases. V lost 3 bases to trimming and J lost 0 bases; unmatched junction nucleotides: 6. The CDR3 sequence is 16 residues long. The germline V gene has CDR1 GTSNPN and CDR2 SVGIG (reference sequence). The CDR3 loop is CAWSTPGQGVNTEAFF. The CDR3 DNA reads as TGTGCCTGGAGCACTCCGGGACAGGGGGTGAACACTGAAGCTTTCTTT.

This sequence joins TRBV4-2 and TRBJ1-2, with no clear D. The V gene lost 5 bases and the J gene lost 3 bases, with 13 bases spanning the gap. The CDR3 consists of 14 residues. The germline V gene encodes CDR1 LGHNA and CDR2 YNFKEQ. The CDR3 DNA reads as TGTGCCAGCAGCTTGGGTTGGGGTGACTATGGCTACACCTTC. Translating it yields CASSLGWGDYGYTF.

The CDR3 DNA reads TGCGCCAGCAGCCAAGGGAGTGGAGTGACTAACTATGGCTACACCTTC. As protein: CASSQGSGVTNYGYTF. V usage is TRBV4-3 and J usage is TRBJ1-2; D remains ambiguous. The ends were cut back, 1 base at V and 0 bases at J, with 12 bases in the middle. Germline lookup yields CDR1 LGHNA and CDR2 YSLEER. The CDR3 totals 16 residues.

This clone came up a few times. The V gene is TRBV30, the J gene TRBJ1-4, with D possibly being TRBD1 (5 bases). This CDR3 region has 16 residues. Per the germline V gene, CDR1 is GTSNPN and CDR2 is SVGIG (reference sequence). With 2 bases removed from V and 0 bases from J, the gap between germline ends came to 13 bases. CDR3 coding DNA: TGTGCCTGGAGTCGATGGGGCATGACAACTAATGAAAAACTGTTTTTT. Amino acids: CAWSRWGMTTNEKLFF.

The V and J genes are TRBV5-6 and TRBJ1-5; 7 bases match TRBD1. V dropped 0 bases and J dropped 4; count of bases not matched to a gene: 4. CDR3 length: 15 residues. Germline V CDR1 and CDR2: SGHDT, YYEEEE. CDR3 loop: CASSLAGGSNQPQHF. The CDR3 DNA sequence: TGTGCCAGCAGCTTGGCAGGGGGGAGTAATCAGCCCCAGCATTTT. Looking up the rest from reference TRBV5-6 and TRBJ1-5 gives the full variable domain: DAGVTQSPTHLIKTRGQQVTLRCSPKSGHDTVSWYQQALGQGPQFIFQYYEEEERQRGNFPDRFSGHQFPNYSSELNVNALLLGDSALYLCASSLAGGSNQPQHFGDGTRLSIL.

The chain combines TRBV19 with TRBJ1-6, with 9 nucleotides matching TRBD1. Germline values: CDR1 LNHDA, CDR2 SQIVND (reference sequence). CDR3 length: 18 amino acids. Trimming removed 4 bases from V and 0 bases from J; junction bases left unmatched: 7. CDR3 nucleotides: TGTGCCAGTAGTACTTCCGGGACAGGGAGCTCCTATAATTCACCCCTCCACTTT. Translated: CASSTSGTGSSYNSPLHF. Complete variable domain (other parts from reference TRBV19 and TRBJ1-6): DGGITQSPKYLFRKEGQNVTLSCEQNLNHDAMYWYRQDPGQGLRLIYYSQIVNDFQKGDIAEGYSVSREKKESFPLTVTSAQKNPTAFYLCASSTSGTGSSYNSPLHFGNGTRLTVT.

The CDR3 sequence: CASSPPGQGGEKLFF. CDR3 bases: TGTGCCAGCTCACCACCAGGACAGGGAGGTGAAAAACTGTTTTTT. The J gene is TRBJ1-4, the V gene TRBV18, with 8 bases matching TRBD1. The CDR3 length is 15 residues. Looked up from germline, CDR1 is KGHSH and CDR2 is LQKENI. Trimming at V came to 0 bases and at J to 7 bases, leaving 4 bases not matched to a gene.

The chain links TRBV10-3 to TRBJ2-3; D is possibly TRBD1 (6 bases). The CDR3 loop spans 13 amino acids. Germline V gene sequence: CDR1 ENHRY, CDR2 SYGVKD. Trimming took off 5 bases at V and 3 bases at J, with 9 bases between the two ends. For the CDR3, the DNA is TGTGCCATCAGTCTAGACAGGACAGATACGCAGTATTTT. This encodes CAISLDRTDTQYF.

This chain joins TRBV6-1 and TRBJ2-4; tentative D call: TRBD1 (6 bases). The CDR3 length is 16 residues. V lost 3 bases and J 1 base, leaving 13 bases between the germline ends. In germline, CDR1 is MNHNS, CDR2 SASEGT. The DNA of the CDR3 is TGTGCCAGCAGTGACCTACAGGGATTTGCCAAAAACATTCAGTACTTC. It translates to CASSDLQGFAKNIQYF.

A few counts support this clone. The rearrangement links TRBV5-1 to TRBJ2-2; 7 positions agree with TRBD1. This CDR3 comprises 15 residues. The ends lost 7 bases at V and 1 base at J; junction bases unmatched: 7. Germline CDR1 reads SGHRS; CDR2 reads YFSETQ. CDR3 protein: CASDWSGGNTGELFF. For the CDR3, the DNA is TGCGCCAGCGACTGGTCAGGGGGGAACACCGGGGAGCTGTTTTTT. Full variable domain (missing parts from reference TRBV5-1 and TRBJ2-2): KAGVTQTPRYLIKTRGQQVTLSCSPISGHRSVSWYQQTPGQGLQFLFEYFSETQRNKGNFPGRFSGRQFSNSRSEMNVSTLELGDSALYLCASDWSGGNTGELFFGEGSRLTVL.

This sequence joins TRBV5-6 and TRBJ1-2; 7 nucleotides line up with TRBD1. This CDR3 is built from 12 residues. V gave up 0 bases and J gave up 8 bases; unmatched junction bases: 1. Germline-derived CDR1 and CDR2 are SGHDT and YYEEEE. The CDR3 nucleotides read TGTGCCAGCAGCTTGGGACAGGGAGGCTACACCTTC. Translation gives CASSLGQGGYTF.

This chain uses TRBV19 with TRBJ1-2; D unresolved. The CDR3 extends over 13 amino acids. Trimming shortened V by 4 bases and J by 0 bases, and 6 bases separated the two germline ends. The germline V gene has CDR1 LNHDA and CDR2 SQIVND (reference sequence). The CDR3 is CASSKGSNYGYTF. The CDR3 DNA reads TGTGCCAGTAGTAAAGGCTCTAACTATGGCTACACCTTC.

The V call is TRBV19, the J call TRBJ2-3; TRBD1 might be the D (6 bases). The CDR3 runs 17 residues. In germline, CDR1 is LNHDA, CDR2 SQIVND (reference sequence). V was shortened by 1 base and J by 1 base, with 15 bases between the two germline ends. Written as DNA, the CDR3 is TGTGCCAGTAGTATAGCGACAGGCGTTATTGGCACAGATACGCAGTATTTT. This sequence encodes CASSIATGVIGTDTQYF.

The V gene is TRBV7-2, the J gene TRBJ1-5, with 8 bases matching TRBD1. V was pared by 1 base and J by 1 base, with 3 bases of the junction left unmatched. The CDR3 runs to 16 residues. CDR1 is SGHTA and CDR2 is FQGNSA in the germline V gene. CDR3 residues: CASSLGQGWSNQPQHF. CDR3 bases: TGTGCCAGCAGCTTAGGACAGGGGTGGAGCAATCAGCCCCAGCATTTT.

The chain couples TRBV2 to TRBJ1-3; D uncertain. V dropped 5 bases and J dropped 4 bases, with 6 bases sitting between them. CDR1 is SNHLY, CDR2 FYNNEI, per germline. This CDR3 contains 12 residues. Here the CDR3 DNA reads TGTGCCAGCAGTAGAGTGGGAAACACCATATATTTT. Translated, it gives CASSRVGNTIYF. Complete variable domain (other parts from reference TRBV2 and TRBJ1-3): EPEVTQTPSHQVTQMGQEVILRCVPISNHLYFYWYRQILGQKVEFLVSFYNNEISEKSEIFDDQFSVERPDGSNFTLKIRSTKLEDSAMYFCASSRVGNTIYFGEGSWLTVV.